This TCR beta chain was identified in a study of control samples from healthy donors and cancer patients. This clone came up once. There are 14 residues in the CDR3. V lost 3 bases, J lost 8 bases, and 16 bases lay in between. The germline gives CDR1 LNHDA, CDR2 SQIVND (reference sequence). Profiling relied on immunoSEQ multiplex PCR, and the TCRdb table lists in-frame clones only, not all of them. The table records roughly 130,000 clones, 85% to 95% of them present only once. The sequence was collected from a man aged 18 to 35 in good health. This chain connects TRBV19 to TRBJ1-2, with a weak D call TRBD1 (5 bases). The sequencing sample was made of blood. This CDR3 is CASSIRGVQFGYTF. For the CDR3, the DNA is TGTGCCAGTAGTATCCGGGGGGTTCAGTTCGGCTACACCTTC.